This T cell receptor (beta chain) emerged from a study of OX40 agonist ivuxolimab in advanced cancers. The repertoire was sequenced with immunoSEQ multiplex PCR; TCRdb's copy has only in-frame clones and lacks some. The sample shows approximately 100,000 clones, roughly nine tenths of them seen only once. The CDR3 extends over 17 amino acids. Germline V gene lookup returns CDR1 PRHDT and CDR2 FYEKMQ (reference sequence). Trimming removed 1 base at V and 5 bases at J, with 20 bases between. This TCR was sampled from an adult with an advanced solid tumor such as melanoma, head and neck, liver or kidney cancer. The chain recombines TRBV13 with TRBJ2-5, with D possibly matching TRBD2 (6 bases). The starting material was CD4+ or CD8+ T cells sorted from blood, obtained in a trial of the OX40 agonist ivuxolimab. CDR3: CASSLAWSPGEDETQYF. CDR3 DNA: TGTGCCAGCAGCTTAGCTTGGAGTCCGGGGGAGGATGAGACCCAGTACTTC.